The clone carrying this TCR beta chain showed up just a few times. The CDR3 covers 11 residues. CDR1 MNHEY and CDR2 SVGAGI come from the germline V gene. The V gene lost 4 bases and the J gene lost 8 bases, with 9 bases spanning the gap. The sample is drawn from a study of cytotoxic CD8 clonotypes in ibrutinib-treated CLL. Sequencing used immunoSEQ multiplex PCR; TCRdb keeps in-frame clones, though not all of them. The sample holds around 310,000 clones; roughly 79% are singletons and the top ten take approximately 7%. V usage is TRBV6-5 and J usage is TRBJ2-7, with D tentatively TRBD2 (6 bases). The sequence came from a human donor with chronic lymphocytic leukemia. The sample was PBMCs, taken before ibrutinib treatment. The DNA for the CDR3 is TGTGCCAGCAGTTTACGGGAGCAGCAGTACTTC. This translates into CASSLREQQYF.